These T cell receptor beta chains were read from a single sample in a study of cytomegalovirus exposure and HLA in healthy donors. Produced via immunoSEQ multiplex PCR; TCRdb's table is partial and in-frame only. This sample carries approximately 190,000 clones, more than 70% of them seen once, and the ten largest clones take about 0.26%. Sequences were obtained from PBMCs. All receptors come from a boy aged 5-17 years in good health and CMV-seronegative. Both conserved end residues are part of each CDR3. A D gene is named only where the DNA matches it firmly. Clone sizes are given selectively: once, few, many, or a class where the clone is expanded.

CDR3 protein	CDR3 DNA	J gene	clone size	V gene	D gene
CASSPNRGLSYGYTF	TGTGCCAGCAGTCCTAACAGGGGGCTTTCCTATGGCTACACCTTC	TRBJ1-2	once	TRBV6-5	TRBD1
CASSPPGTGMGEQYF	TGTGCCAGCAGCCCTCCCGGGACAGGGATGGGCGAGCAGTACTTC	TRBJ2-7	-	TRBV6-5	TRBD1
CASSVEGGWDTEAFF	TGTGCCAGCAGCGTTGAGGGAGGATGGGACACTGAAGCTTTCTTT	TRBJ1-1	-	TRBV9	-
CSVEEGGGGQYF	TGCAGCGTTGAGGAAGGTGGAGGTGGGCAGTACTTC	TRBJ2-5	-	TRBV29-1	-
CASSEPGSRGYTF	TGTGCCAGCAGTGAGCCAGGATCTCGCGGCTACACCTTC	TRBJ1-2	-	TRBV25-1	-
CASSPRQGLFFWGLGYTF	TGTGCCAGCAGCCCTCGACAGGGACTCTTTTTTTGGGGGTTGGGCTACACCTTC	TRBJ1-2	-	TRBV7-8	TRBD1
CASSGTGSSYEQYF	TGTGCCAGCAGTGGGACAGGCAGCTCCTACGAGCAGTACTTC	TRBJ2-7	-	TRBV6-1	TRBD1
CASSLGGTGYNEQFF	TGTGCCAGCAGCTTAGGTGGGACAGGATACAATGAGCAGTTCTTC	TRBJ2-1	-	TRBV11-3	TRBD1
CASTPGTGVIGEKLFF	TGTGCCAGCACCCCCGGGACAGGGGTTATCGGTGAAAAACTGTTTTTT	TRBJ1-4	-	TRBV6-6	TRBD1
CASSKQGSPYSTDTQYF	TGTGCCAGCAGTAAACAGGGGTCCCCGTATAGCACAGATACGCAGTATTTT	TRBJ2-3	-	TRBV27	TRBD1
CASRSDTGAKNIQYF	TGTGCCAGCAGATCCGACACAGGGGCCAAAAACATTCAGTACTTC	TRBJ2-4	once	TRBV6-5	-
CASSEAGHTEAFF	TGTGCCAGCAGTGAAGCGGGCCACACTGAAGCTTTCTTT	TRBJ1-1	-	TRBV6-1	-